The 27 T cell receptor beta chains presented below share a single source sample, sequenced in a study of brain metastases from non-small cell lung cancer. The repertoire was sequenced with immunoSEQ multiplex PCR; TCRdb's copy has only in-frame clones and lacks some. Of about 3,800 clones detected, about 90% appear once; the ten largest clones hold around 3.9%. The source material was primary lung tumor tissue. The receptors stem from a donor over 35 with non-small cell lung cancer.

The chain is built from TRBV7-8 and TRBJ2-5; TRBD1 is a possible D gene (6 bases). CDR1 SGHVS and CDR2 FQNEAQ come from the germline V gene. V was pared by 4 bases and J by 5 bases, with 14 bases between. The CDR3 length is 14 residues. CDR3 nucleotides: TGTGCCAGCAGCTCAGGGGTTGGTCGGGAGACCCAGTACTTC. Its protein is CASSSGVGRETQYF.

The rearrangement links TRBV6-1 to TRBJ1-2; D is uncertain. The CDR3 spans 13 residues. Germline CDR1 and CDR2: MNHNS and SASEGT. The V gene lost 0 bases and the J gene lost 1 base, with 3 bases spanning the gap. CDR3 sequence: CASSEAINYGYTF. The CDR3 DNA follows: TGTGCCAGCAGTGAAGCGATTAACTATGGCTACACCTTC.

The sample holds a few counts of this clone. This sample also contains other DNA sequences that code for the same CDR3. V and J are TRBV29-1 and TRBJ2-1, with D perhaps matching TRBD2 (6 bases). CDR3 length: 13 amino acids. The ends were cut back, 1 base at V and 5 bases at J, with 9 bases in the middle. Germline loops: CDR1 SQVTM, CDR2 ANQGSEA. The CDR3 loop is CSVEVGGNNEQFF. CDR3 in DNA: TGCAGCGTTGAAGTGGGGGGAAACAATGAGCAGTTCTTC.

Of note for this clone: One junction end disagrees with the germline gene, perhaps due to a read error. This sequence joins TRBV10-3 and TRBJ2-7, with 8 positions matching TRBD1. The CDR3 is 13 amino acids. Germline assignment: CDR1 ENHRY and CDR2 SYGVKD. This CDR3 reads CVISEGTGYEQYF. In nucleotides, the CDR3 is TGTGTCATCAGTGAGGGGACAGGCTACGAGCAGTACTTC.

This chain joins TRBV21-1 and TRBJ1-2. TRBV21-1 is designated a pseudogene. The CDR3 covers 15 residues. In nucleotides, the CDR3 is TGTGCCAGCAGCACCCCCGTGCTGCTCCACTATGGCTACACCTTC. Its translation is CASSTPVLLHYGYTF.

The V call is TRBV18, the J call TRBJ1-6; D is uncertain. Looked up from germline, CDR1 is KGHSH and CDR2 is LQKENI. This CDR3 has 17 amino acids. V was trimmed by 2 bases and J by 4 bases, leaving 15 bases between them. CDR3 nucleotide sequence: TGTGCCAGCTCACCAACGGATTCAGGAGGTTATAATTCACCCCTCCACTTT. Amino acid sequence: CASSPTDSGGYNSPLHF.

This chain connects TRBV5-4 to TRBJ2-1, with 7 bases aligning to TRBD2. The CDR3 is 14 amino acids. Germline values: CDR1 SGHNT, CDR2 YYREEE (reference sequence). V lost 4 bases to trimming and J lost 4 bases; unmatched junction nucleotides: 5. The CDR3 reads CASSTTGGYNEQFF. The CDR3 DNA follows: TGTGCCAGCAGCACCACGGGGGGTTACAATGAGCAGTTCTTC. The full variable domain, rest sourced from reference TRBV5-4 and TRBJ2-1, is ETGVTQSPTHLIKTRGQQVTLRCSSQSGHNTVSWYQQALGQGPQFIFQYYREEENGRGNFPPRFSGLQFPNYSSELNVNALELDDSALYLCASSTTGGYNEQFFGPGTRLTVL.

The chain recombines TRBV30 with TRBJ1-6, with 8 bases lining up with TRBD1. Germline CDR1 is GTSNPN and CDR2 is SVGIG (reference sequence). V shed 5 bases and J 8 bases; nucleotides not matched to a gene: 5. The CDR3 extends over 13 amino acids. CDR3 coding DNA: TGTGCCTGGGGGGGACAGGAGGATTCACCCCTCCACTTT. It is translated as CAWGGQEDSPLHF.

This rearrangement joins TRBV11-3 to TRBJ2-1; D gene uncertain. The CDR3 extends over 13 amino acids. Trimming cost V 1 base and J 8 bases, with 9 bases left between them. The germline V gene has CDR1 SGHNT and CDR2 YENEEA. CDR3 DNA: TGTGCCAGCAGCTTAGTAGGCTATGATGAGCAGTTCTTC. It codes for CASSLVGYDEQFF.

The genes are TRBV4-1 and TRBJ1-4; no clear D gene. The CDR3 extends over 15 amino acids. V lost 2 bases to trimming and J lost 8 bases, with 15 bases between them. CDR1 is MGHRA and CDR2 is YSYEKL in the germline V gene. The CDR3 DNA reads TGCGCCAGCAGCCAACCAGCGAAGTCTGGGGAAAAACTGTTTTTT. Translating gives CASSQPAKSGEKLFF.

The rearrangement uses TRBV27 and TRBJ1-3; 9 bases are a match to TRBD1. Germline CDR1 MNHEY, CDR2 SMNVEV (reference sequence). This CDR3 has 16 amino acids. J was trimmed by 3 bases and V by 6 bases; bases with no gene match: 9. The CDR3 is CASRLRDRVIGNTIYF. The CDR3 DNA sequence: TGTGCCAGCAGGCTCCGGGACAGGGTGATTGGAAACACCATATATTTT.

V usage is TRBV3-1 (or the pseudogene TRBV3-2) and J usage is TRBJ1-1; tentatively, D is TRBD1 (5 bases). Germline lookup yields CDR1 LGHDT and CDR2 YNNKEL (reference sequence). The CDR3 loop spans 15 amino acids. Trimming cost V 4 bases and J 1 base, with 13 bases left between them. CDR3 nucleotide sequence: TGTGCCAGCAGCCTAACGGGGCGGGGGAACACTGAAGCTTTCTTT. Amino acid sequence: CASSLTGRGNTEAFF.

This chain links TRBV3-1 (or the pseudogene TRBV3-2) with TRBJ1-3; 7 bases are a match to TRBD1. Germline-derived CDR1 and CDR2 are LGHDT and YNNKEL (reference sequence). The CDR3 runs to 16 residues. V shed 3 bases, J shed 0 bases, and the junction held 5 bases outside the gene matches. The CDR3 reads CASSQRGLGSGNTIYF. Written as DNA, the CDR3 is TGTGCCAGCAGCCAGAGGGGGCTCGGCTCTGGAAACACCATATATTTT.

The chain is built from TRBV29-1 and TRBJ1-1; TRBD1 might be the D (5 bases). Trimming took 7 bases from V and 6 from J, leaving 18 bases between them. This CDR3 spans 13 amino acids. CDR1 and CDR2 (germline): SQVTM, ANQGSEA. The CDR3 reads CSARGSGKSEAFF. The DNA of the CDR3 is TGCAGCGCCCGGGGGTCGGGAAAGTCTGAAGCTTTCTTT.

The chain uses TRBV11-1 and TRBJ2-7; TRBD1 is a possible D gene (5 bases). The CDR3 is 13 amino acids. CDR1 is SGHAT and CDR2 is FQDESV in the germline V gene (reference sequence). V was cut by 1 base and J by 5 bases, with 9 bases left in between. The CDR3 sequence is CASSLEGPHEQYF. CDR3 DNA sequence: TGTGCCAGCAGCTTAGAGGGGCCCCACGAGCAGTACTTC.

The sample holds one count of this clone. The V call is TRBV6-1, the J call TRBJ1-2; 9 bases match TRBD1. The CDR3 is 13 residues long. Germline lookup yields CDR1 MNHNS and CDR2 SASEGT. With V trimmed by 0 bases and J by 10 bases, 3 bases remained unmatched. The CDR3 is CASSEARTGVYTF. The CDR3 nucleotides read TGTGCCAGCAGTGAAGCGCGGACAGGGGTCTACACCTTC.

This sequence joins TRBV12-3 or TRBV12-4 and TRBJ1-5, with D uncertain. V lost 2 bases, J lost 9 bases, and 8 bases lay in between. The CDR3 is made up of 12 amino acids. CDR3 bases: TGTGCCAGCAGTTTATGGTCGAGGCCCCAGCATTTT. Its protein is CASSLWSRPQHF.

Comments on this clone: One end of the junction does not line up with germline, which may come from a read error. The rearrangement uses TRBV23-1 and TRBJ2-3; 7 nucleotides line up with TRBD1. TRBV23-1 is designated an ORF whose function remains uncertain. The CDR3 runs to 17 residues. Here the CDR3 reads CASSHATGILGTDTQYF. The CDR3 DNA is TGCGCCAGCAGTCACGCGACAGGGATACTCGGCACAGATACGCAATATTTT.

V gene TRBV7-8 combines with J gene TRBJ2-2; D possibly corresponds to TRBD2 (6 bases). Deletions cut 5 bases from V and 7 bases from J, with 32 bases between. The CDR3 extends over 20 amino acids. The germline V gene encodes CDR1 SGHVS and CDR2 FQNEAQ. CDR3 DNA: TGTGCCAGCAGCCCCATGGAGGGGCGCATCATTACTTTTGGCAACGGGGAGCTGTTTTTT. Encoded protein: CASSPMEGRIITFGNGELFF.

The CDR3 loop is CASSIYGKYTEAFF. CDR3 coding DNA: TGTGCCAGTAGTATTTACGGCAAATACACTGAAGCTTTCTTT. This chain connects TRBV19 to TRBJ1-1; D gene ambiguous. CDR3 size: 14 residues. V was shortened by 3 bases and J by 3 bases, with 11 bases between the two germline ends. In germline, CDR1 is LNHDA, CDR2 SQIVND (reference sequence). Full variable domain (remainder filled in from reference TRBV19 and TRBJ1-1): DGGITQSPKYLFRKEGQNVTLSCEQNLNHDAMYWYRQDPGQGLRLIYYSQIVNDFQKGDIAEGYSVSREKKESFPLTVTSAQKNPTAFYLCASSIYGKYTEAFFGQGTRLTVV.

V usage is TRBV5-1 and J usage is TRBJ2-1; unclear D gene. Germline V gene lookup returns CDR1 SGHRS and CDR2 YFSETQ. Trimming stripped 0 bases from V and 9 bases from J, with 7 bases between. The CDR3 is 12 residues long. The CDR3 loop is CASSLGGGEQFF. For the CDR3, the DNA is TGCGCCAGCAGCTTGGGAGGTGGTGAGCAGTTCTTC.

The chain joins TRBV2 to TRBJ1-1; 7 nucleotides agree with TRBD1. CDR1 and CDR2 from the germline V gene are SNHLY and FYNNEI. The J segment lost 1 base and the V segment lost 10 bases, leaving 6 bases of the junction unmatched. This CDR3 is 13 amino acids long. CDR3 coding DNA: TGTGCCACTTCACAGGGGTGGAACACTGAAGCTTTCTTT. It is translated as CATSQGWNTEAFF.

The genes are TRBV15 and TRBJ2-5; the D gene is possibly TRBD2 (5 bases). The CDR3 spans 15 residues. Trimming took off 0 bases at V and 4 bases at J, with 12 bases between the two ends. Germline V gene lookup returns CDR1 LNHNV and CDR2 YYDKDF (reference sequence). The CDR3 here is CATSRDLSAGETQYF. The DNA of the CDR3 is TGTGCCACCAGCAGAGACCTCAGCGCGGGAGAGACCCAGTACTTC. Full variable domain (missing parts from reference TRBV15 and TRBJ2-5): DAMVIQNPRYQVTQFGKPVTLSCSQTLNHNVMYWYQQKSSQAPKLLFHYYDKDFNNEADTPDNFQSRRPNTSFCFLDIRSPGLGDTAMYLCATSRDLSAGETQYFGPGTRLLVL.

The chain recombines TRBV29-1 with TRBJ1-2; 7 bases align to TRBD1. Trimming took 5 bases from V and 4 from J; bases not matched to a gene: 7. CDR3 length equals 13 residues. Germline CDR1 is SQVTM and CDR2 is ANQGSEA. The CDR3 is CSVFQGVGYGYTF. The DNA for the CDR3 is TGCAGCGTTTTCCAGGGGGTGGGCTATGGCTACACCTTC.

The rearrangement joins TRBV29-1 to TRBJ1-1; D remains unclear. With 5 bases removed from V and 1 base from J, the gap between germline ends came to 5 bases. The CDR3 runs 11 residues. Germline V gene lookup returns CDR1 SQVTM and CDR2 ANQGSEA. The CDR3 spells CSVSKNTEAFF. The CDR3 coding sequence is TGCAGCGTTAGCAAGAACACTGAAGCTTTCTTT.

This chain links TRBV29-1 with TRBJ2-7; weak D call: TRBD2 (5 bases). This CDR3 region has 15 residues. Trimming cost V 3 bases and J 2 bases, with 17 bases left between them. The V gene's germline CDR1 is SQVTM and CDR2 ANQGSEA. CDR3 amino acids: CSVETLVGVAYEQYF. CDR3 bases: TGCAGCGTTGAGACACTAGTGGGAGTTGCCTACGAGCAGTACTTC.

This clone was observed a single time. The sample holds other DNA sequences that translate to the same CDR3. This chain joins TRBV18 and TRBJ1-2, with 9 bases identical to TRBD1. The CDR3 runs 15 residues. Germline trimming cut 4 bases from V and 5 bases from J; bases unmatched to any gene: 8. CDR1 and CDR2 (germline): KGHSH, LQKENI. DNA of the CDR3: TGTGCCAGCTCACAAACTCCGGGACAGGGTTATGGCTACACCTTC. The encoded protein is CASSQTPGQGYGYTF.